This passage covers 3 T cell receptor beta chains from one sample sequenced in a study of T-cell memory formation after mild COVID-19. TCRdb called the 5' RACE reads again in MiXCR, with one record for every CDR3 protein. The sample records 300,000 to 400,000 distinct CDR3 sequences, 25% to 30% being singletons. The sequenced sample consisted of PBMCs or a T cell subset sorted from them (not recorded which). These receptors all stem from an adult woman who had mild COVID-19 (a few samples of this study predate the infection). Cell type and time point are not known.

This clonotype was observed a handful of times. The genes are TRBV12-3 or TRBV12-4 and TRBJ2-7; 9 nucleotides line up with TRBD1. This CDR3 region has 14 residues. V trimming: 6 bases; J trimming: 2 bases; junction bases outside the gene matches: 5. The CDR3 protein is CASRPQGAAYEQYF. As DNA, the CDR3 is TGTGCCAGCAGACCACAGGGGGCAGCCTACGAGCAGTACTTC.

The rearrangement links TRBV5-1 to TRBJ1-1; 7 nucleotides agree with TRBD1. The V segment lost 7 bases and the J segment 6 bases; nucleotides outside the gene matches: 12. Germline V lookup: CDR1 SGHRS, CDR2 YFSETQ. The CDR3 covers 14 residues. This CDR3 is CASARRRGRAEAFF. The CDR3, as DNA: TGCGCCAGCGCCCGGAGGAGGGGGCGAGCTGAAGCTTTCTTT.

This clonotype was picked up a small number of times. This sequence joins TRBV6-6 and TRBJ2-1; perhaps TRBD2 as D (6 bases). Trimming removed 2 bases at V and 6 bases at J, with 14 bases between. This CDR3 has 15 residues. Germline lookup yields CDR1 MNHNY and CDR2 SVGAGI (reference sequence). The CDR3: CASSYVSGVGNEQFF. CDR3 nucleotides: TGTGCCAGCAGTTACGTATCGGGAGTAGGCAATGAGCAGTTCTTC.